The 24 T cell receptor beta chains below come from one sample, sequenced in a study of cytomegalovirus exposure and HLA in healthy donors. Primers for the PCR totalled 60 Vbeta and 13 Jbeta. Data came from immunoSEQ multiplex PCR; TCRdb stores just in-frame clones and leaves some out. The data show some 130,000 clones, with 75% to 90% seen just once and 5.9% held by the top ten. Material: PBMCs. The source is a woman in her thirties or forties in good health and CMV-seropositive.

The rearrangement links TRBV9 to TRBJ2-7; 10 bases map to TRBD1. Germline V lookup: CDR1 SGDLS, CDR2 YYNGEE. J gave up 3 bases and V 1 base, and 7 bases lay outside the gene matches. The CDR3 is 16 residues long. CDR3 DNA: TGTGCCAGCAGCGTAAACCCCGGGACAGGGGACTACGAGCAGTACTTC. This codes for CASSVNPGTGDYEQYF. Based on the CDR3 plus reference TRBV9 and TRBJ2-7, the full variable domain is DSGVTQTPKHLITATGQRVTLRCSPRSGDLSVYWYQQSLDQGLQFLIQYYNGEERAKGNILERFSAQQFPDLHSELNLSSLELGDSALYFCASSVNPGTGDYEQYFGPGTRLTVT.

This clone was found once. The V call is TRBV5-5, the J call TRBJ1-4, with TRBD1 identical over 7 bases. V was pared by 4 bases and J by 8 bases, with 11 bases of the junction left unmatched. The CDR3 has 15 residues. Germline V gene data show CDR1 as SGHKS and CDR2 as YYEKEE (reference sequence). The CDR3 loop is CASSIPTGRGEKLFF. Written as DNA, the CDR3 is TGTGCCAGCAGCATACCGACAGGGCGCGGGGAAAAACTGTTTTTT.

The chain joins TRBV4-2 to TRBJ2-3; unclear D gene. This CDR3 has 14 amino acids. Between the trimmed V and J ends, which lost 1 base and 1 base, there was a span of 6 bases. The germline V gene has CDR1 LGHNA and CDR2 YNFKEQ. CDR3: CASSQGSGTDTQYF. CDR3 DNA: TGTGCCAGCAGCCAAGGAAGCGGCACAGATACGCAGTATTTT.

This clone was found a few times. The chain recombines TRBV6-6 with TRBJ2-1, with TRBD1 matching 7 bases. This CDR3 has 15 residues. Losses at the gene ends were 6 bases for V and 2 bases for J; bases not matched to a gene: 7. Germline assignment: CDR1 MNHNY and CDR2 SVGAGI (reference sequence). CDR3 DNA sequence: TGTGCCAGCAGGGAGACAGGGATCCCCTACAATGAGCAGTTCTTC. Protein sequence: CASRETGIPYNEQFF.

The V and J genes are TRBV15 and TRBJ1-2; 7 nucleotides align to TRBD1. V lost 0 bases and J lost 4; bases outside the gene matches: 5. The CDR3 sequence is 15 residues long. Germline V CDR1 and CDR2: LNHNV, YYDKDF (reference sequence). CDR3 in amino acids: CATSRDNRGVYGYTF. In nucleotides, the CDR3 is TGTGCCACCAGCAGAGATAACAGGGGAGTCTATGGCTACACCTTC. Using reference TRBV15 and TRBJ1-2 for the parts outside the CDR3, the full variable domain is DAMVIQNPRYQVTQFGKPVTLSCSQTLNHNVMYWYQQKSSQAPKLLFHYYDKDFNNEADTPDNFQSRRPNTSFCFLDIRSPGLGDTAMYLCATSRDNRGVYGYTFGSGTRLTVV.

The rearrangement uses TRBV27 and TRBJ1-1; the D is unclear. CDR1 and CDR2 (germline): MNHEY, SMNVEV (reference sequence). The V gene lost 4 bases and the J gene lost 4 bases, with 19 bases spanning the gap. CDR3 length equals 16 residues. The CDR3 coding sequence is TGTGCCAGCAGTTCCTTGGGCGCGGGCGCGGGCACTGAAGCTTTCTTT. It codes for CASSSLGAGAGTEAFF.

This chain uses TRBV30 with TRBJ1-4; TRBD1 might be the D (5 bases). This CDR3 has 14 residues. Germline-derived CDR1 and CDR2 are GTSNPN and SVGIG (reference sequence). V was shortened by 1 base and J by 10 bases, with 16 bases between the two germline ends. CDR3 loop: CAWSDTGDRGKLFF. CDR3 in DNA: TGTGCCTGGAGTGATACCGGCGACAGAGGAAAACTGTTTTTT.

Many counts were recorded for this clone. The V and J genes are TRBV28 and TRBJ1-1, with D possibly matching TRBD1 (6 bases). The CDR3 runs 15 residues. The V and J ends lost 3 bases and 4 bases respectively, with 15 bases between them. The V gene's germline CDR1 is MDHEN and CDR2 SYDVKM. This chain's CDR3 is CASSFPPQGGTEAFF. The CDR3 nucleotides read TGTGCCAGCAGTTTCCCCCCCCAAGGGGGCACTGAAGCTTTCTTT.

This clone was observed a few times. The rearrangement links TRBV28 to TRBJ2-6; 10 bases line up with TRBD1. Germline loops: CDR1 MDHEN, CDR2 SYDVKM. The CDR3 is 22 residues long. The trim removed 6 bases at V and 2 bases at J, leaving 22 bases unmatched. CDR3 protein: CASSALDWPSGTGAPGANVLTF. DNA for the CDR3: TGTGCCAGCAGCGCTCTAGACTGGCCTTCCGGGACAGGGGCTCCTGGGGCCAACGTCCTGACTTTC.

This clone was counted only a few times. This sequence joins TRBV6-5 and TRBJ1-1; 8 bases map to TRBD1. Germline V gene lookup returns CDR1 MNHEY and CDR2 SVGAGI. The CDR3 totals 14 residues. The V segment lost 6 bases and the J segment 6 bases; nucleotides outside the gene matches: 9. The CDR3 DNA reads TGTGCCAGCAGACCTCAGGGGGCGAGGGCTGAAGCTTTCTTT. Translating it yields CASRPQGARAEAFF.

V gene TRBV5-1 combines with J gene TRBJ2-7; TRBD1 matches at 8 bases. The germline CDR1 and CDR2 sequences are SGHRS and YFSETQ. The length of the CDR3 is 23 residues. V shed 0 bases and J 0 bases; nucleotides not matched to a gene: 26. CDR3 amino acids: CASSLASPEEQGASNPSSYEQYF. Written as DNA, the CDR3 is TGCGCCAGCAGCTTGGCCTCTCCGGAGGAGCAGGGGGCGTCTAACCCGAGCTCCTACGAGCAGTACTTC.

The chain carries TRBV29-1 and TRBJ2-1; 11 bases map to TRBD2. J lost 8 bases, V lost 7 bases, and 16 bases had no gene match. The CDR3 length is 16 residues. Per the germline V gene, CDR1 is SQVTM and CDR2 is ANQGSEA. The DNA of the CDR3 is TGCAGCGCCAAGCCTCATAGCGGGGGGGCCTTGGATGAGCAGTTCTTC. It yields the protein CSAKPHSGGALDEQFF.

The sample holds one count of this clone. CDR3 residues: CASSSGTGLYEQYF. The CDR3 DNA reads as TGTGCCAGCAGCTCCGGGACAGGGCTCTACGAGCAGTACTTC. V gene TRBV7-9 combines with J gene TRBJ2-7; 9 bases match TRBD1. CDR3 length: 14 amino acids. The germline CDR1 and CDR2 sequences are SEHNR and FQNEAQ (reference sequence). The trim removed 4 bases at V and 3 bases at J, leaving 4 bases unmatched.

J is TRBJ1-2 and V is TRBV15, with TRBD1 identical over 7 bases. From germline, CDR1 is LNHNV and CDR2 YYDKDF (reference sequence). J lost 6 bases, V lost 0 bases, and 13 bases had no gene match. The CDR3 consists of 17 residues. CDR3 in amino acids: CATSRDSAEGAGDGYTF. The CDR3 nucleotides are TGTGCCACCAGCAGAGATTCGGCCGAGGGGGCGGGCGATGGCTACACCTTC. The full variable domain, with the rest looked up from reference TRBV15 and TRBJ1-2, is DAMVIQNPRYQVTQFGKPVTLSCSQTLNHNVMYWYQQKSSQAPKLLFHYYDKDFNNEADTPDNFQSRRPNTSFCFLDIRSPGLGDTAMYLCATSRDSAEGAGDGYTFGSGTRLTVV.

The CDR3 sequence is CSVGGQGSYEQYF. DNA for the CDR3: TGCAGCGTTGGAGGACAGGGAAGCTACGAGCAGTACTTC. This chain links TRBV29-1 with TRBJ2-5; TRBD1 matches at 8 bases. The end of the DNA aligns better with TRBJ2-7, so the J call may be wrong. From germline, CDR1 is SQVTM and CDR2 ANQGSEA. The CDR3 is 13 amino acids.

This clone was observed a handful of times. The chain carries TRBV2 and TRBJ1-5; D is ambiguous. The germline CDR1 and CDR2 sequences are SNHLY and FYNNEI. The CDR3 is made up of 17 amino acids. Trimming shortened V by 3 bases and J by 2 bases, and 17 bases separated the two germline ends. The CDR3 region is CASSEGGPSTGNQPQHF. The CDR3 DNA sequence: TGTGCCAGCAGTGAGGGAGGTCCTTCGACGGGCAATCAGCCCCAGCATTTT.

CDR3 nucleotides: TGTGCCAGCCGCGGTCAGAACGAGCAGTACTTC. Translation gives CASRGQNEQYF. V and J are TRBV6-6 and TRBJ2-7; D is ambiguous. Germline-derived CDR1 and CDR2 are MNHNY and SVGAGI (reference sequence). Trimming cost V 8 bases and J 5 bases, with 10 bases left between them. The CDR3 length is 11 residues.

The chain recombines TRBV14 with TRBJ2-5; D perhaps matches TRBD2 (5 bases). The J call may be incorrect, as the DNA end agrees better with TRBJ2-7. Germline-derived CDR1 and CDR2 are SGHDN and FVKESK. This CDR3 is 13 amino acids long. CDR3 sequence: CASSPEGPYEQYF. The CDR3 bases are TGTGCCAGCAGCCCCGAGGGCCCCTACGAGCAGTACTTC.

The chain combines TRBV2 with TRBJ2-1, with 7 bases that match TRBD1. The CDR3 length is 12 residues. The V gene end was trimmed by 8 bases and the J gene end by 9 bases; junction bases not matched to a gene: 7. Germline values: CDR1 SNHLY, CDR2 FYNNEI. CDR3 DNA sequence: TGTGCCAGCTCGAACAGGGGTCGTGAGCAGTTCTTC. Translating gives CASSNRGREQFF. The full variable domain, its missing parts supplied by reference TRBV2 and TRBJ2-1, is EPEVTQTPSHQVTQMGQEVILRCVPISNHLYFYWYRQILGQKVEFLVSFYNNEISEKSEIFDDQFSVERPDGSNFTLKIRSTKLEDSAMYFCASSNRGREQFFGPGTRLTVL.

The chain uses TRBV4-3 and TRBJ2-7, with 7 nucleotides matching TRBD1. The CDR3 extends over 18 amino acids. Germline CDR1 LGHNA, CDR2 YSLEER. The junction had 14 bases not matched to a gene; V was cut back by 1 base and J by 2 bases. DNA of the CDR3: TGCGCCAGCAGCCAAGCGCCCCCCGGGACAGTTTCGACCTACGAGCAGTACTTC. Translating gives CASSQAPPGTVSTYEQYF.

CDR3 in amino acids: CASSGGDRFVAGGYTF. The DNA for the CDR3 is TGTGCCAGCAGCGGAGGGGACAGGTTCGTCGCGGGGGGCTACACCTTC. The chain couples TRBV5-4 to TRBJ1-2; 8 bases agree with TRBD1. Germline CDR1 and CDR2: SGHNT and YYREEE (reference sequence). J was trimmed by 8 bases and V by 4 bases; bases with no gene match: 16. The CDR3 is 16 amino acids.

The V gene is TRBV10-1, the J gene TRBJ1-1; D not certain. The CDR3 is 13 amino acids. Germline V lookup: CDR1 WNHNN, CDR2 SYGVQD (reference sequence). V lost 10 bases, J lost 1 base, and 13 bases lay in between. For the CDR3, the DNA is TGCGCCACCCGGGAGGGAGGGAACACTGAAGCTTTCTTT. This codes for CATREGGNTEAFF.

This clone occurred once. The J gene is TRBJ1-1, the V gene TRBV6-6, with D possibly matching TRBD1 (5 bases). The CDR3 covers 15 residues. V lost 11 bases to trimming and J lost 1 base, with 20 bases between them. Germline values: CDR1 MNHNY, CDR2 SVGAGI (reference sequence). CDR3 protein: CAVPGGAIRNTEAFF. For the CDR3, the DNA is TGTGCCGTTCCAGGCGGGGCGATAAGGAACACTGAAGCTTTCTTT.

J is TRBJ2-7 and V is TRBV27; D remains unclear. The CDR3 has 15 residues. The ends were cut back, 6 bases at V and 0 bases at J, with 15 bases in the middle. Germline assignment: CDR1 MNHEY and CDR2 SMNVEV (reference sequence). CDR3 region: CASRPRLSSSYEQYF. CDR3 DNA: TGTGCCAGCAGACCTAGATTGTCAAGCTCCTACGAGCAGTACTTC.